A single T cell receptor (beta chain) is shown here with its context. This record comes from a study of blood T cell repertoires in COVID-19. Study information: Acute-phase and convalescent COVID-19 samples originated in the United States, Italy and Spain.

Each recovered donor of Cohort 3 presented with two negative PCRs, clearance, or symptom resolution. The ends lost 2 bases at V and 6 bases at J; junction bases unmatched: 6. Germline values: CDR1 SGHVS, CDR2 FQNEAQ. The CDR3 is 15 amino acids. Profiled with immunoSEQ multiplex PCR; TCRdb holds only in-frame clones, not every one. The sample gives around 300,000 clones, roughly nine tenths of which show up once; 2.5% to 3.5% is in the top ten. The sequencing sample was made of PBMCs or T cells enriched from blood (not recorded which). The receptor's source is a woman aged 50 to 60 who had recovered from COVID-19. This chain links TRBV7-8 with TRBJ2-1; TRBD2 aligns across 8 bases. In DNA form, the CDR3 reads TGTGCCAGCAGCTTAAGACTAGCGACGCCCAATGAGCAGTTCTTC. This sequence encodes CASSLRLATPNEQFF.